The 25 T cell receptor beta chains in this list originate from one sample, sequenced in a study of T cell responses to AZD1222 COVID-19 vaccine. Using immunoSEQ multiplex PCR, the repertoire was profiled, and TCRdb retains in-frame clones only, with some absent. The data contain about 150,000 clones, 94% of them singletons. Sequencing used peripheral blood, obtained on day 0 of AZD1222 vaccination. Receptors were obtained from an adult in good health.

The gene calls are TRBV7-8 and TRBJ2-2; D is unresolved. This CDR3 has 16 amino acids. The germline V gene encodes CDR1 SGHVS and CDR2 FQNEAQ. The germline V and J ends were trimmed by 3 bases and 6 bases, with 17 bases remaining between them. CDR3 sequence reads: CASSLSQVGLAGELFF. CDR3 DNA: TGTGCCAGCAGCTTGAGTCAGGTCGGGTTGGCCGGGGAGCTGTTTTTT.

The DNA of the CDR3 is TGTGCCAGCAGCTCTAGGGAACCCGAGCAGTTCTTC. This sequence encodes CASSSREPEQFF. V and J are TRBV7-9 and TRBJ2-1, with D hard to call. Trimming removed 4 bases from V and 10 bases from J, with 11 bases in between. The germline V gene has CDR1 SEHNR and CDR2 FQNEAQ (reference sequence). CDR3 length: 12 amino acids. Filled out from reference TRBV7-9 and TRBJ2-1, the complete variable domain reads DTGVSQNPRHKITKRGQNVTFRCDPISEHNRLYWYRQTLGQGPEFLTYFQNEAQLEKSRLLSDRFSAERPKGSFSTLEIQRTEQGDSAMYLCASSSREPEQFFGPGTRLTVL.

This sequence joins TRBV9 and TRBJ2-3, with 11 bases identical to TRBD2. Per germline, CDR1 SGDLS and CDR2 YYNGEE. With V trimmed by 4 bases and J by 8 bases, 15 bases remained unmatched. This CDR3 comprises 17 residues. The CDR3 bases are TGTGCCAGCAGCCCCCAAGGGACTAGCGGCGCTTTTGGTACGCAGTATTTT. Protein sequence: CASSPQGTSGAFGTQYF.

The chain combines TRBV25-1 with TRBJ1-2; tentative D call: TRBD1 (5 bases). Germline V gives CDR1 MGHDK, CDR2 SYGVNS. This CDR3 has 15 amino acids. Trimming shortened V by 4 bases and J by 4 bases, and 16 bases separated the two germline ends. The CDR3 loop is CASSGSGGTFYGYTF. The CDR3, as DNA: TGTGCCAGCAGTGGTTCTGGGGGTACATTCTATGGCTACACCTTC.

CDR3 sequence reads: CASSLARFSTDTQYF. The CDR3 DNA follows: TGCGCCAGCAGCTTGGCCAGGTTTAGCACAGATACGCAGTATTTT. The V gene is TRBV5-1, the J gene TRBJ2-3; D call uncertain. Germline V gives CDR1 SGHRS, CDR2 YFSETQ. V lost 0 bases and J 0 bases, leaving 8 bases between the germline ends. The CDR3 extends over 15 amino acids. The variable domain in full, with the rest retrieved from reference TRBV5-1 and TRBJ2-3, is KAGVTQTPRYLIKTRGQQVTLSCSPISGHRSVSWYQQTPGQGLQFLFEYFSETQRNKGNFPGRFSGRQFSNSRSEMNVSTLELGDSALYLCASSLARFSTDTQYFGPGTRLTVL.

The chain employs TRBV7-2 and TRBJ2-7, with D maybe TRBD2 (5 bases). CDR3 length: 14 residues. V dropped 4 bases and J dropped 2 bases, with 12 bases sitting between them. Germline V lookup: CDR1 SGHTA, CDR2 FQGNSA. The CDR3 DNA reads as TGTGCCAGCAGCTCCGCCGGGATCCCCTACGAGCAGTACGTC. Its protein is CASSSAGIPYEQYV.

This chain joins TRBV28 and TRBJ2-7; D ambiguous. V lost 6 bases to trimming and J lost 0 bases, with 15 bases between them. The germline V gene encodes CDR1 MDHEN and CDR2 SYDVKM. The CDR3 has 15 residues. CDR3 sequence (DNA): TGTGCCAGCAGCCACGGCGCGGTAAACTCCTACGAGCAGTACGTC. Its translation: CASSHGAVNSYEQYV.

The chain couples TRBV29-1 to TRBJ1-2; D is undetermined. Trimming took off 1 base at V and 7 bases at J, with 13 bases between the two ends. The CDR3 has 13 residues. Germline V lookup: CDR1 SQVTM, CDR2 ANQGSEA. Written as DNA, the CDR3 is TGCAGCGTTGAAGCCTTGGGGAAGGCTGGCTACACCTTC. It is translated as CSVEALGKAGYTF.

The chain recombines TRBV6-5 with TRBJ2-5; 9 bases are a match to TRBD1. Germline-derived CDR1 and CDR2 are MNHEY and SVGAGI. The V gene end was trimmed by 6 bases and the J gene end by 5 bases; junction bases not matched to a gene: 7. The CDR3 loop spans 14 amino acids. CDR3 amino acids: CASRSGQGRETQYF. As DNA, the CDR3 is TGTGCCAGCAGGTCGGGACAGGGAAGGGAGACCCAGTACTTC.

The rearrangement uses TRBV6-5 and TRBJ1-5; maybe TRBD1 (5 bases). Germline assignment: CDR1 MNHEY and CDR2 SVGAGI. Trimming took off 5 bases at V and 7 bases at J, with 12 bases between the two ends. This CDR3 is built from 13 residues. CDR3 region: CASSLRELQPQHF. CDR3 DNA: TGTGCCAGCAGTCTCAGGGAACTGCAGCCCCAGCATTTT.

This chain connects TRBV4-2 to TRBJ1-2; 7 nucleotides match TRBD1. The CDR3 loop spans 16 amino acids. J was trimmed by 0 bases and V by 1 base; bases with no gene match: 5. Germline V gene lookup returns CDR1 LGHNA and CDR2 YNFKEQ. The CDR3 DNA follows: TGTGCCAGCAGCCAAGCGGACAGGATGCCTAACTATGGCTACACCTTC. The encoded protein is CASSQADRMPNYGYTF.

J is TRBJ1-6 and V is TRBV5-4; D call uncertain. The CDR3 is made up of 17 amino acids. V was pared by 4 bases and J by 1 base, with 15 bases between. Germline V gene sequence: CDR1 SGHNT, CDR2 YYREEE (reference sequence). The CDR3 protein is CASSPQVGGSYNSPLHF. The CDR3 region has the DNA TGTGCCAGCAGCCCTCAGGTGGGAGGGTCCTATAATTCACCCCTCCACTTT.

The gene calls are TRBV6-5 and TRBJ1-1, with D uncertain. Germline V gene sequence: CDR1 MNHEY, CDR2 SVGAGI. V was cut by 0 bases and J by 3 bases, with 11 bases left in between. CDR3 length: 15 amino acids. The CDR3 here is CASSYSVQRHTEAFF. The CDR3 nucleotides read TGTGCCAGCAGTTACTCTGTCCAAAGGCACACTGAAGCTTTCTTT.

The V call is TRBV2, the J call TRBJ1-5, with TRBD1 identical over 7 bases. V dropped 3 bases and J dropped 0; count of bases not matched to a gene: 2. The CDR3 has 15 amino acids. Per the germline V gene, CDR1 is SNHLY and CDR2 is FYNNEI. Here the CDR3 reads CASSEGQTSNQPQHF. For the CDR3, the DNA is TGTGCCAGCAGTGAGGGACAGACTAGCAATCAGCCCCAGCATTTT. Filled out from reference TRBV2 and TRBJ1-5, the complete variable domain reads EPEVTQTPSHQVTQMGQEVILRCVPISNHLYFYWYRQILGQKVEFLVSFYNNEISEKSEIFDDQFSVERPDGSNFTLKIRSTKLEDSAMYFCASSEGQTSNQPQHFGDGTRLSIL.

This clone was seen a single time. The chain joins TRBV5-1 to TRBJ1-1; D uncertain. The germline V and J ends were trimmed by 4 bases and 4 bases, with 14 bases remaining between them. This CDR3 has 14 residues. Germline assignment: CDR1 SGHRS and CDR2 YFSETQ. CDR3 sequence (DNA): TGCGCCAGCAGCCGAGGCGCCGGCTTCACTGAAGCTTTCTTT. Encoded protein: CASSRGAGFTEAFF.

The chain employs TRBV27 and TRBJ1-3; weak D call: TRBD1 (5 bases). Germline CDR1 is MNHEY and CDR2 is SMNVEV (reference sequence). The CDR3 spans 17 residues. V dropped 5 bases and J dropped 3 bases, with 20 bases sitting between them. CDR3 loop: CASSPAAAGSFGNTIYF. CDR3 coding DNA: TGTGCCAGCAGTCCCGCAGCCGCAGGGAGTTTTGGAAACACCATATATTTT.

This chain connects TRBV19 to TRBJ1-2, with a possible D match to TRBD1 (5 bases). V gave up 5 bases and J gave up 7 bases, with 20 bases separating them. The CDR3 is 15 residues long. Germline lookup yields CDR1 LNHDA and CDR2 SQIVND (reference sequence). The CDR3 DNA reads TGTGCCAGTAGTCCATGGACCGGAGGGACGATTGGCTACACCTTC. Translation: CASSPWTGGTIGYTF.

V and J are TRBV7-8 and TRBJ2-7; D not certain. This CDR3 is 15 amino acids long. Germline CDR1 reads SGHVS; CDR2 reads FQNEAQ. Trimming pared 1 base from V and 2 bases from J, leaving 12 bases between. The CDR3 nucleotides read TGTGCCAGCAGCTTAGTTCCGGGCCAAACCTACGAGCAGTACGTC. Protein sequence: CASSLVPGQTYEQYV.

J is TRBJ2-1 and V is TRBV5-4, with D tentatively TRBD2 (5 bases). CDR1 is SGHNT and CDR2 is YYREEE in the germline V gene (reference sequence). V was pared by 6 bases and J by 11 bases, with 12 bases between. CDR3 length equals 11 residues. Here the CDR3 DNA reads TGTGCCAGCACCGAAGAGGGAAAGCAGTTCTTC. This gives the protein CASTEEGKQFF.

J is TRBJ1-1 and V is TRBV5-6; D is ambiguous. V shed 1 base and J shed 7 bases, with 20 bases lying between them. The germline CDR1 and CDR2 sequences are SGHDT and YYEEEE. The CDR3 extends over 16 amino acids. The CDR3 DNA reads TGTGCCAGCAGCTTGAGGTGGGGTACCCCGGTGAGTGAAGCTTTCTTT. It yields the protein CASSLRWGTPVSEAFF.

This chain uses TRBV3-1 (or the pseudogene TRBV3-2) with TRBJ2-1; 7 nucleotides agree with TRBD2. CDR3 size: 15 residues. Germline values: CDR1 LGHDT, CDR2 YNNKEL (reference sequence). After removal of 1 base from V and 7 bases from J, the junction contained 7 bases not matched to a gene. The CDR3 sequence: CASSQVGGGRNEQFF. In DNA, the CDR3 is TGTGCCAGCAGCCAAGTTGGCGGGGGAAGGAATGAGCAGTTCTTC.

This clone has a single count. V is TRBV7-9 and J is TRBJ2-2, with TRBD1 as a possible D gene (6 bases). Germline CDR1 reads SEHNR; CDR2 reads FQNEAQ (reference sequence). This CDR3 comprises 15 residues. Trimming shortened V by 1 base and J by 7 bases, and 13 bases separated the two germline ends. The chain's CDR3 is CASSLVQGSGGELFF. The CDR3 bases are TGTGCCAGCAGCTTAGTTCAGGGGTCCGGCGGGGAGCTGTTTTTT.

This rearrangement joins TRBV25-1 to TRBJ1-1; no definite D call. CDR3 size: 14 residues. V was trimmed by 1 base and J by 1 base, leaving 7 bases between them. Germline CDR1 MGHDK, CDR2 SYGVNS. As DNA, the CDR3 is TGTGCCAGCAGTGAATTAGCAGGGAACACTGAAGCTTTCTTT. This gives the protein CASSELAGNTEAFF.

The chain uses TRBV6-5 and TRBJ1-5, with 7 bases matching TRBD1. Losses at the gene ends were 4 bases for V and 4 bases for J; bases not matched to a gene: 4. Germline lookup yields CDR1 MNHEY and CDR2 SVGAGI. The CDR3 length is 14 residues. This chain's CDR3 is CASSFDRANQPQHF. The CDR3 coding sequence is TGTGCCAGCAGTTTCGACAGGGCTAATCAGCCCCAGCATTTT.

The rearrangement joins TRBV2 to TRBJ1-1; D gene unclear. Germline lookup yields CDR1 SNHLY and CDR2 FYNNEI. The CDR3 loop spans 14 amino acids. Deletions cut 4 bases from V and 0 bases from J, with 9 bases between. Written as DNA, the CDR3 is TGTGCCAGCAGTGTTGAGGCCATGAACACTGAAGCTTTCTTT. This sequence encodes CASSVEAMNTEAFF.